The T cell receptor (beta chain) under discussion was sequenced for a study of blood T cell repertoires in COVID-19. Across the whole study: Acute and convalescent COVID-19 samples came from the United States, Italy and Spain.

The V gene end was trimmed by 6 bases and the J gene end by 2 bases; junction bases not matched to a gene: 8. CDR1 and CDR2 from the germline V gene are SEHNR and FQNEAQ (reference sequence). This CDR3 is built from 15 residues. Original methodology: For nucleated cells, counts were estimated from reference gene primer amplification. Libraries were prepared by immunoSEQ multiplex PCR; TCRdb keeps only in-frame clonotypes and omits some of them. Clone size and the V and J calls come from that table; the DNA yielded D and trimming. Of approximately 24,000 clones listed, around 90% are singletons. The V call is TRBV7-9, the J call TRBJ1-2, with 8 bases identical to TRBD1. The receptor's source is a woman in her 70s with active COVID-19. The sample was peripheral blood. CDR3 DNA: TGTGCCAGCAGAGGACCGGGACAGGAGAACTATGGCTACACCTTC. It is translated as CASRGPGQENYGYTF. Supplemented by reference TRBV7-9 and TRBJ1-2, the full variable domain reads DTGVSQNPRHKITKRGQNVTFRCDPISEHNRLYWYRQTLGQGPEFLTYFQNEAQLEKSRLLSDRFSAERPKGSFSTLEIQRTEQGDSAMYLCASRGPGQENYGYTFGSGTRLTVV.